This T cell receptor (beta chain) is drawn from a study of human T cells and chemical hapten exposure. Study overall: The patient population, which was mostly female, had alopecia areata, totalis or universalis.

Time point noted: patch test 1, 2 weeks after DPC sensitization. As for treatment: therapeutic diphenylcyclopropenone sensitization with weekly scalp DPC. V gave up 3 bases and J gave up 3 bases, with 18 bases separating them. The CDR3 has 17 residues. TCRdb reprocessed the RACE reads with MiXCR, giving one entry per CDR3 protein. Seen here are around 120,000 distinct CDR3 sequences, about 10% observed once, and the top ten hold around 3.6%. The gene calls are TRBV12-3 or TRBV12-4 and TRBJ1-5; tentative D call: TRBD1 (6 bases). The receptor's source is a woman aged 40 to 55 with alopecia areata. Some clones in this sample may be carry-over from other donors' samples. The sequencing here drew on whole blood, taken in connection with sensitization to the hapten diphenylcyclopropenone (DPC). The CDR3 DNA reads as TGTGCCAGCAGTTTTATCGGTTTGGGACAAATCAATCAGCCCCAGCATTTT. Its protein is CASSFIGLGQINQPQHF.